One sample yielded the 30 T cell receptor beta chains listed below, sequenced in a study of T-cell reconstitution after alpha-beta-depleted transplantation in children. For TCRbeta, the library was prepared with unique molecular identifiers. TCRdb itself ran the PCR reads through MiXCR, one entry per CDR3 protein. The sample records around 580,000 distinct CDR3 sequences, roughly 23% being singletons. The specimen comprised PBMCs, mostly from graft donor cells, sampled 360 days after TCRalphabeta/CD19-depleted stem cell transplant. The receptors derive from a boy in the first two years of life who had a stem cell transplant for acute myeloid leukemia, so the T cells may come from the graft donor.

The J gene is TRBJ1-1, the V gene TRBV20-1; tentatively, D is TRBD1 (6 bases). The germline CDR1 and CDR2 sequences are DFQATT and SNEGSKA (reference sequence). The CDR3 covers 14 residues. V lost 1 base, J lost 0 bases, and 9 bases lay in between. The CDR3 DNA is TGCAGTGCTAGAGTGGACAGTATGAACACTGAAGCTTTCTTT. Residues: CSARVDSMNTEAFF.

This clonotype was recorded many times. The chain uses TRBV12-3 or TRBV12-4 and TRBJ2-7; no reliable D call. The CDR3 covers 14 residues. V gave up 3 bases and J gave up 4 bases, with 13 bases separating them. The CDR3 loop reads CASSLVGLPYEQYF. CDR3 bases: TGTGCCAGCAGTTTGGTGGGGTTACCTTACGAGCAGTACTTC.

A few counts support this clonotype. The chain carries TRBV29-1 and TRBJ2-2; perhaps TRBD2 as D (5 bases). V shed 3 bases and J shed 5 bases, with 13 bases lying between them. This CDR3 has 14 residues. From germline, CDR1 is SQVTM and CDR2 ANQGSEA. The CDR3 reads CSVELAVSTGELFF. The CDR3 DNA sequence: TGCAGCGTTGAGCTAGCAGTATCGACCGGGGAGCTGTTTTTT.

The chain has TRBV20-1 and TRBJ2-3, with 8 bases lining up with TRBD2. V lost 3 bases and J lost 0; bases outside the gene matches: 11. The germline V gene encodes CDR1 DFQATT and CDR2 SNEGSKA (reference sequence). The length of the CDR3 is 17 residues. The CDR3 loop is CSARMTGTRISTDTQYF. The CDR3 nucleotides read TGCAGTGCTAGGATGACCGGGACTAGGATAAGCACAGATACGCAGTATTTT.

The chain couples TRBV7-8 to TRBJ2-2; possibly TRBD2 for D (5 bases). With 1 base removed from V and 8 bases from J, the gap between germline ends came to 5 bases. CDR1 and CDR2 (germline): SGHVS, FQNEAQ. The CDR3 has 12 residues. CDR3 nucleotide sequence: TGTGCCAGCAGCTTAGAGCGGGGGGAGCTGTTTTTT. Protein sequence: CASSLERGELFF. The whole variable domain, remainder taken from reference TRBV7-8 and TRBJ2-2, is GAGVSQSPRYKVAKRGQDVALRCDPISGHVSLFWYQQALGQGPEFLTYFQNEAQLDKSGLPSDRFFAERPEGSVSTLKIQRTQQEDSAVYLCASSLERGELFFGEGSRLTVL.

This clonotype was detected many times. The chain recombines TRBV29-1 with TRBJ1-3; D call uncertain. Germline assignment: CDR1 SQVTM and CDR2 ANQGSEA. The CDR3 spans 13 residues. V gave up 3 bases and J gave up 7 bases, with 13 bases separating them. CDR3 in amino acids: CSVDELFLNTIYF. Written as DNA, the CDR3 is TGCAGCGTTGATGAACTCTTCTTGAACACCATATATTTT.

This sequence joins TRBV4-3 and TRBJ2-7, with TRBD1 identical over 9 bases. The junction had 9 bases not matched to a gene; V was cut back by 0 bases and J by 3 bases. Germline V gene data show CDR1 as LGHNA and CDR2 as YSLEER. The CDR3 consists of 17 residues. The CDR3 loop reads CASSQDSVGTGIYEQYF. In DNA form, the CDR3 reads TGCGCCAGCAGCCAAGATTCAGTCGGGACAGGGATCTACGAGCAGTACTTC.

The chain joins TRBV7-7 to TRBJ2-3; no definite D call. Per the germline V gene, CDR1 is SSHAT and CDR2 is FNYEAQ (reference sequence). The CDR3 contains 14 residues. Trimming left V 1 base short and J 0 bases short, with 5 bases between. CDR3 region: CASSLDFSTDTQYF. In DNA, the CDR3 is TGTGCCAGCAGCTTAGACTTTAGCACAGATACGCAGTATTTT.

In its sample, this clonotype was seen many times. The chain links TRBV24-1 to TRBJ2-1, with 10 nucleotides matching TRBD2. Germline V gene data show CDR1 as KGHDR and CDR2 as SFDVKD. The CDR3 is 19 residues long. Trimming cost V 9 bases and J 0 bases; bases outside gene matches: 16. The CDR3 region has the DNA TGTGCCACCGGGAACAGCCTAGCGGGGGACCAGAGCTCCTACAATGAGCAGTTCTTC. It is translated as CATGNSLAGDQSSYNEQFF.

This clonotype was counted only a few times. V is TRBV7-2 and J is TRBJ1-1; D may be TRBD1 (5 bases). Looked up from germline, CDR1 is SGHTA and CDR2 is FQGNSA. The CDR3 sequence is 15 residues long. Trimming pared 3 bases from V and 4 bases from J, leaving 15 bases between. The CDR3 DNA reads TGTGCCAGCAGCTTTATGGGGCTAGTGGGCACTGAAGCTTTCTTT. Encoded protein: CASSFMGLVGTEAFF.

This clonotype occurred a few times. The chain carries TRBV20-1 and TRBJ2-5; D is perhaps TRBD1 (5 bases). Trimming took 5 bases from V and 1 from J, leaving 14 bases between them. The germline V gene has CDR1 DFQATT and CDR2 SNEGSKA (reference sequence). The CDR3 consists of 14 residues. The CDR3: CSAGPPGIQETQYF. The CDR3 DNA follows: TGCAGTGCTGGCCCTCCAGGGATCCAAGAGACCCAGTACTTC.

This clonotype was detected many times. This chain uses TRBV7-8 with TRBJ2-7, with 9 bases identical to TRBD1. Germline V gene sequence: CDR1 SGHVS, CDR2 FQNEAQ. The CDR3 runs to 15 residues. V dropped 5 bases and J dropped 2; count of bases not matched to a gene: 7. This chain's CDR3 is CASSTRDRVTYEQYF. The CDR3 DNA sequence: TGTGCCAGCAGCACTAGGGACAGGGTAACCTACGAGCAGTACTTC.

This clonotype appeared many times. This chain links TRBV12-3 or TRBV12-4 with TRBJ2-3, with D perhaps being TRBD1 or TRBD2 (5 bases each). The V and J ends lost 4 bases and 4 bases respectively, with 12 bases between them. The CDR3 length is 14 residues. The CDR3 DNA is TGTGCCAGCAGTTCCCGGGACGTACCAGATACGCAGTATTTT. This codes for CASSSRDVPDTQYF.

V usage is TRBV12-5 and J usage is TRBJ2-5, with unresolved D. The CDR3 loop spans 14 amino acids. The V gene lost 2 bases and the J gene lost 4 bases, with 11 bases spanning the gap. CDR1 and CDR2 from the germline V gene are LGHNT and FRNRAP. The CDR3 coding sequence is TGTGCTAGTGGTTTGCCTGGGATGGCAGAGACCCAGTACTTC. Translated, it gives CASGLPGMAETQYF.

This clonotype has ten or more counts. The germline gene is not matched at one end of the junction; a read error may be the cause. This chain links TRBV5-1 with TRBJ2-7, with 9 bases aligning to TRBD1. Looked up from germline, CDR1 is SGHRS and CDR2 is YFSETQ. This CDR3 has 14 residues. CDR3 DNA sequence: TGTGCCAGCAGTTTGGACAGGGGCTCATACGAGCAGTACTTC. This gives the protein CASSLDRGSYEQYF. Supplemented by reference TRBV5-1 and TRBJ2-7, the full variable domain reads KAGVTQTPRYLIKTRGQQVTLSCSPISGHRSVSWYQQTPGQGLQFLFEYFSETQRNKGNFPGRFSGRQFSNSRSEMNVSTLELGDSALYLCASSLDRGSYEQYFGPGTRLTVT.

V usage is TRBV11-2 and J usage is TRBJ2-7; 13 bases line up with TRBD2. The CDR3 spans 18 residues. Germline V gene sequence: CDR1 SGHAT, CDR2 FQNNGV. The J segment lost 4 bases and the V segment lost 1 base, leaving 10 bases of the junction unmatched. In nucleotides, the CDR3 is TGTGCCAGCAGCTTAGTAGGGGGACTAGCGGGGACACTGTACGAGCAGTACTTC. This encodes CASSLVGGLAGTLYEQYF.

The chain uses TRBV14 and TRBJ1-3; no clear D gene. V lost 1 base and J 4 bases, leaving 5 bases between the germline ends. The CDR3 sequence is 13 residues long. Per the germline V gene, CDR1 is SGHDN and CDR2 is FVKESK. This CDR3 is CASSQVLGNTIYF. DNA of the CDR3: TGTGCCAGCAGCCAAGTCCTCGGAAACACCATATATTTT.

The gene calls are TRBV12-3 or TRBV12-4 and TRBJ2-3; no clear D gene. The length of the CDR3 is 12 residues. Trimming took 5 bases from V and 2 from J, leaving 5 bases between them. The CDR3 is CASSANTDTQYF. The CDR3 DNA follows: TGTGCCAGCAGTGCCAACACAGATACGCAGTATTTT.

The chain uses TRBV7-8 and TRBJ2-3; D tentatively fits TRBD1 or TRBD2 (7 bases each). Trimming left V 5 bases short and J 6 bases short, with 18 bases between. The V gene's germline CDR1 is SGHVS and CDR2 FQNEAQ. This CDR3 has 15 amino acids. Here the CDR3 reads CASSRGRGGQDTQYF. CDR3 sequence (DNA): TGTGCCAGCAGCCGCGGCAGGGGGGGCCAGGATACGCAGTATTTT.

This clonotype was seen at least ten times. The V and J genes are TRBV6-2 or TRBV6-3 and TRBJ2-7, with a possible D match to TRBD2 (5 bases). Germline-derived CDR1 and CDR2 are MNHEY and SVGEGT. CDR3 length: 14 residues. The V end lost 2 bases, the J end lost 2 bases, and 10 bases lay between the germline ends. The CDR3: CASSYGPSPYEQYF. DNA for the CDR3: TGTGCCAGCAGTTACGGGCCTAGCCCCTACGAGCAGTACTTC.

The sample holds a few counts of this clonotype. The rearrangement links TRBV12-3 or TRBV12-4 to TRBJ2-5; 8 bases line up with TRBD2. This CDR3 has 18 amino acids. V shed 3 bases and J 5 bases; nucleotides not matched to a gene: 17. The CDR3 sequence: CASSFLTLAGRLGETQYF. As DNA, the CDR3 is TGTGCCAGCAGTTTTCTCACCTTAGCGGGGAGACTGGGGGAGACCCAGTACTTC.

The chain carries TRBV6-5 and TRBJ2-3, with D unresolved. The CDR3 consists of 11 residues. Trimming shortened V by 10 bases and J by 4 bases, and 9 bases separated the two germline ends. Germline V gives CDR1 MNHEY, CDR2 SVGAGI. CDR3 nucleotide sequence: TGTGCCACTTCGAACGCAGATACGCAGTATTTT. It yields the protein CATSNADTQYF.

This clonotype has a handful of counts. The chain combines TRBV4-3 with TRBJ1-6, with 7 nucleotides matching TRBD1. The CDR3 is 15 residues long. The J segment lost 7 bases and the V segment lost 0 bases, leaving 3 bases of the junction unmatched. Germline lookup yields CDR1 LGHNA and CDR2 YSLEER. The CDR3 here is CASSQDSQGNSPLHF. CDR3 in DNA: TGCGCCAGCAGCCAAGACTCACAGGGGAATTCACCCCTCCACTTT.

This clonotype was recorded at least ten times. The rearrangement links TRBV24-1 to TRBJ1-2, with 8 positions matching TRBD1. The V gene end was trimmed by 3 bases and the J gene end by 3 bases; junction bases not matched to a gene: 5. The CDR3 is 15 residues long. The V gene's germline CDR1 is KGHDR and CDR2 SFDVKD. CDR3 region: CATSDPGTGYYGYTF. Here the CDR3 DNA reads TGTGCCACCAGTGATCCCGGGACAGGATACTATGGCTACACCTTC.

This clonotype was seen many times. The chain links TRBV7-8 to TRBJ2-1; the match to TRBD2 covers 12 bases. V lost 5 bases, J lost 8 bases, and 7 bases stayed unmatched. Germline CDR1 SGHVS, CDR2 FQNEAQ. This CDR3 has 15 amino acids. The CDR3 here is CASSASGGAWDEQFF. In DNA, the CDR3 is TGTGCCAGCAGCGCTAGCGGGGGGGCCTGGGATGAGCAGTTCTTC.

This clonotype was counted between two and nine times. The chain recombines TRBV20-1 with TRBJ1-2; unclear D gene. Germline V gene sequence: CDR1 DFQATT, CDR2 SNEGSKA (reference sequence). Trimming pared 6 bases from V and 3 bases from J, leaving 8 bases between. This CDR3 is built from 11 residues. The CDR3: CSATVDYGYTF. CDR3 sequence (DNA): TGCAGTGCCACAGTAGACTATGGCTACACCTTC.

The chain is built from TRBV28 and TRBJ1-2, with D possibly matching TRBD1 (6 bases). Deletions cut 3 bases from V and 0 bases from J, with 17 bases between. The length of the CDR3 is 17 residues. The germline V gene encodes CDR1 MDHEN and CDR2 SYDVKM. For the CDR3, the DNA is TGTGCCAGCAGTTTCCCCAGGGGCGCTACAGCTAACTATGGCTACACCTTC. This encodes CASSFPRGATANYGYTF.

This clonotype showed up many times. The CDR3 protein is CSARGGGDYEQYF. CDR3 DNA: TGCAGTGCTAGGGGCGGGGGAGACTACGAGCAGTACTTC. The chain couples TRBV20-1 to TRBJ2-7; TRBD2 agrees at 7 bases. The CDR3 has 13 amino acids. J lost 3 bases, V lost 3 bases, and 5 bases had no gene match. Germline CDR1 DFQATT, CDR2 SNEGSKA (reference sequence).

In this sample, this clonotype turned up a few times. V and J are TRBV7-8 and TRBJ1-2; 7 bases line up with TRBD1. V was pared by 5 bases and J by 3 bases, with 3 bases of the junction left unmatched. The CDR3 has 13 residues. From germline, CDR1 is SGHVS and CDR2 FQNEAQ. DNA for the CDR3: TGTGCCAGCAGCCGGGACAGCTACTATGGCTACACCTTC. Protein: CASSRDSYYGYTF.

V is TRBV29-1 and J is TRBJ1-1; TRBD1 matches 9 bases. CDR3 length equals 12 residues. J was trimmed by 9 bases and V by 6 bases; bases with no gene match: 8. Germline CDR1 and CDR2: SQVTM and ANQGSEA. CDR3 in amino acids: CSVADRGMKAFF. The CDR3 DNA reads as TGCAGCGTAGCGGACAGGGGAATGAAAGCTTTCTTT.